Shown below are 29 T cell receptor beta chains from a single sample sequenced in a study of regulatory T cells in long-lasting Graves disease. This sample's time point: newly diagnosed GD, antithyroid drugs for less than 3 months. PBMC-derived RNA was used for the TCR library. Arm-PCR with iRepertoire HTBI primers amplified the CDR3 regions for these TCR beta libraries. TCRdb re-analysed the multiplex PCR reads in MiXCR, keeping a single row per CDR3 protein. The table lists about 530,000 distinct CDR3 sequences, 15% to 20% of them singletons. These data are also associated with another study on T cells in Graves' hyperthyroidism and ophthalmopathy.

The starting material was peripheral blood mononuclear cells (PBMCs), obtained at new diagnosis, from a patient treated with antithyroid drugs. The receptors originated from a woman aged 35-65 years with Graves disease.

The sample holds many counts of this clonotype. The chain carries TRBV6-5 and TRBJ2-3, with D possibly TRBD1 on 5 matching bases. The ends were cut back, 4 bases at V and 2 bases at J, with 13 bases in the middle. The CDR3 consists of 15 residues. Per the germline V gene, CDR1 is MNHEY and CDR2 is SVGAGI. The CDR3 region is CASSSVQGYTDTQYF. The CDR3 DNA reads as TGTGCCAGCAGTTCTGTCCAGGGTTACACAGATACGCAGTATTTT.

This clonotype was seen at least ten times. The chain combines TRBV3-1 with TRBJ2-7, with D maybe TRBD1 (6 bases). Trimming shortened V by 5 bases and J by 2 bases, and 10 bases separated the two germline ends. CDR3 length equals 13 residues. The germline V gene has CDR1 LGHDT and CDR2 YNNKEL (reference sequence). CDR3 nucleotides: TGTGCCAGCAGCAACCGGGACACCTACGAGCAGTACTTC. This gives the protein CASSNRDTYEQYF.

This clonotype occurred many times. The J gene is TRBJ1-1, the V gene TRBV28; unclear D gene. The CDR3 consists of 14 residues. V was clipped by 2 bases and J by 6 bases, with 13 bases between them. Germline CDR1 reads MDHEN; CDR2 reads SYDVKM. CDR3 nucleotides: TGTGCCAGCAGTTTAGGCGGAGTTTTGTCTGAAGCTTTCTTT. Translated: CASSLGGVLSEAFF.

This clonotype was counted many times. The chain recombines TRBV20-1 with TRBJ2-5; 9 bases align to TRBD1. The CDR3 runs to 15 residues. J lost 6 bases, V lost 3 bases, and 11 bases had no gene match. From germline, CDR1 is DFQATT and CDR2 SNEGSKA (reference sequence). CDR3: CSASWAFTGGKTQYF. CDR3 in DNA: TGCAGTGCTAGTTGGGCGTTCACAGGGGGCAAGACCCAGTACTTC.

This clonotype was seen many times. CDR3: CSARADSDSNQPQHF. The CDR3 nucleotides are TGCAGTGCTAGAGCGGACAGTGATAGCAATCAGCCCCAGCATTTT. The chain links TRBV20-1 to TRBJ1-5, with D perhaps matching TRBD1 (6 bases). Trimming pared 1 base from V and 0 bases from J, leaving 10 bases between. This CDR3 is 15 amino acids long. Germline CDR1 is DFQATT and CDR2 is SNEGSKA (reference sequence).

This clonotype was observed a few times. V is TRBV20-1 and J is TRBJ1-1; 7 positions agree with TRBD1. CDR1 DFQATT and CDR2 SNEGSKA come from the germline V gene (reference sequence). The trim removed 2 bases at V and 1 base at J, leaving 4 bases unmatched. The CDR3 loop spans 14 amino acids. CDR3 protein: CSARKGAQNTEAFF. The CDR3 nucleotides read TGCAGTGCTAGAAAGGGGGCCCAGAACACTGAAGCTTTCTTT.

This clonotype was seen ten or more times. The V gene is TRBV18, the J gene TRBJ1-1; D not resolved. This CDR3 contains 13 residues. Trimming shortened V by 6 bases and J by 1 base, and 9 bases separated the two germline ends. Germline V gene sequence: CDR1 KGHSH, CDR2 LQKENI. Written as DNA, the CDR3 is TGTGCCAGCTCCGACGGCCCGAACACTGAAGCTTTCTTT. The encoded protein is CASSDGPNTEAFF.

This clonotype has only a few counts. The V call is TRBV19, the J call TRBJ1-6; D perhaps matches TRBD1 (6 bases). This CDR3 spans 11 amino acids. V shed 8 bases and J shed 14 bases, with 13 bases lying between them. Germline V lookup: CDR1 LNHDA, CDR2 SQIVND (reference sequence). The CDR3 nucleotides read TGTGCCAGTGGACATGGACAGTCCCTCCACTTT. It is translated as CASGHGQSLHF. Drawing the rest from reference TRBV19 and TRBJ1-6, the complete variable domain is DGGITQSPKYLFRKEGQNVTLSCEQNLNHDAMYWYRQDPGQGLRLIYYSQIVNDFQKGDIAEGYSVSREKKESFPLTVTSAQKNPTAFYLCASGHGQSLHFGNGTRLTVT.

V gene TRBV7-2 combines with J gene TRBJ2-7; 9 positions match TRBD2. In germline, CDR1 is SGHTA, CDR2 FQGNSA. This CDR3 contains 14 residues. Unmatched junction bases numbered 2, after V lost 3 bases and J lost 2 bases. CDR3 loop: CASSFSSGAYEQYF. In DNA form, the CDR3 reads TGTGCCAGCAGCTTTTCTAGCGGGGCCTACGAGCAGTACTTC.

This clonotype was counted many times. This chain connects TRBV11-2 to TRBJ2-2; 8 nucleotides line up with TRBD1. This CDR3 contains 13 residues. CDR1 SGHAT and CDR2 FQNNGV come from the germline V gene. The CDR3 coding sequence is TGTGCTACGACAGGGGTCCCCACCGGGGAGCTGTTTTTT. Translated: CATTGVPTGELFF. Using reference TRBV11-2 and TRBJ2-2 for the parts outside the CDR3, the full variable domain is EAGVAQSPRYKIIEKRQSVAFWCNPISGHATLYWYQQILGQGPKLLIQFQNNGVVDDSQLPKDRFSAERLKGVDSTLKIQPAKLEDSAVYLCATTGVPTGELFFGEGSRLTVL.

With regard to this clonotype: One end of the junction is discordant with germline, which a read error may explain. The CDR3 region is CASSRGQGNGYTF. CDR3 DNA sequence: TGTGCCAGCAGTAGGGGACAGGGAAATGGCTACACCTTC. V is TRBV19 and J is TRBJ1-2; 9 bases are shared with TRBD1. This CDR3 contains 13 residues. CDR1 and CDR2 (germline): LNHDA, SQIVND (reference sequence).

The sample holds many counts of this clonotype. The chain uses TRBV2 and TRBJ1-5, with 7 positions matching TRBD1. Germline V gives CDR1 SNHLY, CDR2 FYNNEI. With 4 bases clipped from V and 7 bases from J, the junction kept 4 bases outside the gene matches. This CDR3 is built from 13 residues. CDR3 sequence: CASSGQGGQPQHF. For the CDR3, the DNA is TGTGCCAGCAGTGGACAGGGTGGGCAGCCCCAGCATTTT. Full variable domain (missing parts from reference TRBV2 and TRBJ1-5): EPEVTQTPSHQVTQMGQEVILRCVPISNHLYFYWYRQILGQKVEFLVSFYNNEISEKSEIFDDQFSVERPDGSNFTLKIRSTKLEDSAMYFCASSGQGGQPQHFGDGTRLSIL.

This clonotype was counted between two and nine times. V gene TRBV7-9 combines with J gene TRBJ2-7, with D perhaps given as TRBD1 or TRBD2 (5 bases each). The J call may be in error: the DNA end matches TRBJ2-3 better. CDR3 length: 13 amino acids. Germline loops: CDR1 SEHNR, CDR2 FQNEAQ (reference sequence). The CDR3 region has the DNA TGTGCCAGCAGCGGCCGGGACCAAGATACGCAGTATTTT. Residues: CASSGRDQDTQYF.

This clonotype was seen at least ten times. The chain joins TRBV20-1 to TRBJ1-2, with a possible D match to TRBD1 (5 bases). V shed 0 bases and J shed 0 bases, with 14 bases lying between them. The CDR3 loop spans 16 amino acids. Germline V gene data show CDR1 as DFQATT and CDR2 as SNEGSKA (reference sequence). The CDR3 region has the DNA TGCAGTGCTAGAGATCAAATGGGGGATCCTAACTATGGCTACACCTTC. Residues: CSARDQMGDPNYGYTF.

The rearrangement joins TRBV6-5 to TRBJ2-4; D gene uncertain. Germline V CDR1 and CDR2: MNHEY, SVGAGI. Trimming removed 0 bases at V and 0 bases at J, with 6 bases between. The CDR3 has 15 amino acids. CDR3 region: CASSYSGRAKNIQYF. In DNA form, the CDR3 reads TGTGCCAGCAGTTACTCCGGCAGAGCCAAAAACATTCAGTACTTC.

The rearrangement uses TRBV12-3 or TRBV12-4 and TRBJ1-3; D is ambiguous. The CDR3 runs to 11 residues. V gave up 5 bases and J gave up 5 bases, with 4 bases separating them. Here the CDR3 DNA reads TGTGCCAGCAGTGTTCGAAACACCATATATTTT. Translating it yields CASSVRNTIYF.

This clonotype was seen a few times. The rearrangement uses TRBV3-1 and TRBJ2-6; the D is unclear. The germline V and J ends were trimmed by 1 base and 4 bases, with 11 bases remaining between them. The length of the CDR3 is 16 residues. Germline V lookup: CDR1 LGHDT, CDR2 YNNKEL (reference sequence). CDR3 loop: CASSQAYGSGANVLTF. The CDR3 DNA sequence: TGTGCCAGCAGCCAAGCGTACGGCTCCGGGGCCAACGTCCTGACTTTC.

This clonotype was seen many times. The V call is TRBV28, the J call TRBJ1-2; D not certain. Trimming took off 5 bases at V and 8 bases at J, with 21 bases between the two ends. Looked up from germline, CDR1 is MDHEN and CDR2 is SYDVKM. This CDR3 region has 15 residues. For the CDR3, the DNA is TGTGCCAGCAGTCAGTCCCCCGGGAGCCTCTTCGGCTACACCTTC. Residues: CASSQSPGSLFGYTF.

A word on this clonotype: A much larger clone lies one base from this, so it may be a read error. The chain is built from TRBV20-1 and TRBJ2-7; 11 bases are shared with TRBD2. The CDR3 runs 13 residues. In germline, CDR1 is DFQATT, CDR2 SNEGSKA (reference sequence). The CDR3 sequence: CSALAGGNYGQYF. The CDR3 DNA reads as TGCAGTGCTCTAGCGGGGGGAAACTACGGGCAGTACTTC.

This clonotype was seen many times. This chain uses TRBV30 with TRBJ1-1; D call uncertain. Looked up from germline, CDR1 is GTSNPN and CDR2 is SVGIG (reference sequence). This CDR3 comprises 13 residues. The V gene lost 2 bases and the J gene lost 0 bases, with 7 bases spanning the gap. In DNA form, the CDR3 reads TGTGCCTGGAGTAGGGATATGAACACTGAAGCTTTCTTT. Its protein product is CAWSRDMNTEAFF.

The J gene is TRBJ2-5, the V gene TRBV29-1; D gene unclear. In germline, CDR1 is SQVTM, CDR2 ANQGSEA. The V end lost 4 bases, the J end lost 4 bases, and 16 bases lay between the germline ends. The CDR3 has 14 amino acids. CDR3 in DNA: TGCAGCGTTGTAGTAGGGAATCGTAGAGAGACCCAGTACTTC. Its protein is CSVVVGNRRETQYF.

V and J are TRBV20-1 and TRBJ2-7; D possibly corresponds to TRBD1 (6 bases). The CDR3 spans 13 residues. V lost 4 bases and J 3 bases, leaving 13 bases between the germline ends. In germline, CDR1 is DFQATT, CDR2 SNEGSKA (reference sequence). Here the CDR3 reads CSATRNRVYEQYF. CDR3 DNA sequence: TGCAGTGCTACTCGGAACAGGGTCTACGAGCAGTACTTC.

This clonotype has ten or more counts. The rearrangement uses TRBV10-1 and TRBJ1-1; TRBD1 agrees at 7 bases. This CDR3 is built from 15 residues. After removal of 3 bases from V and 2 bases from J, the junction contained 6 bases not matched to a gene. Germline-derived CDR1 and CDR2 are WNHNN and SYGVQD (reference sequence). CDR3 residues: CASSDKGAENTEAFF. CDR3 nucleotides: TGCGCCAGCAGTGATAAGGGGGCGGAAAACACTGAAGCTTTCTTT.

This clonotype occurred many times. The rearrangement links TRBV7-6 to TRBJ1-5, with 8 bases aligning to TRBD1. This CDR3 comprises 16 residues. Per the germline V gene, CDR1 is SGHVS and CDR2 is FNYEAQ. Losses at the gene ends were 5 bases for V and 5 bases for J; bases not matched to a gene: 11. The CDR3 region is CASSATRDRIDQPQHF. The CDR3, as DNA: TGTGCCAGCAGCGCGACCCGGGACAGGATTGATCAGCCCCAGCATTTT.

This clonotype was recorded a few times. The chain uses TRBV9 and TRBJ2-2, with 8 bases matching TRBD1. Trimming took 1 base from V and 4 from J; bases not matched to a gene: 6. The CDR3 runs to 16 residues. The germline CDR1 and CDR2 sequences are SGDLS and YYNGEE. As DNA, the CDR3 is TGTGCCAGCAGCGTAACCGGGACAGGTGGCACCGGGGAGCTGTTTTTT. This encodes CASSVTGTGGTGELFF.

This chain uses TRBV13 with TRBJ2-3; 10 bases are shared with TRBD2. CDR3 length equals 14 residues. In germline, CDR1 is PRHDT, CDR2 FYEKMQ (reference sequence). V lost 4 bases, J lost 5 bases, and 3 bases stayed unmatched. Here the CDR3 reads CASSSERGGDTQYF. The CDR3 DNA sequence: TGTGCCAGCAGCTCCGAGCGGGGGGGAGATACGCAGTATTTT.

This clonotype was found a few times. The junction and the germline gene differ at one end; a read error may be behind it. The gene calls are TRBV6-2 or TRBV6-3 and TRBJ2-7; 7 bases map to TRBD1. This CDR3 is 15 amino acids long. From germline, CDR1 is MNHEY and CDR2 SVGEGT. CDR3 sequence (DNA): TGTGCCAGCAGTTTCCTGACAGGGAGCTCCTGCGAGCAGTACTTC. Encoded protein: CASSFLTGSSCEQYF.

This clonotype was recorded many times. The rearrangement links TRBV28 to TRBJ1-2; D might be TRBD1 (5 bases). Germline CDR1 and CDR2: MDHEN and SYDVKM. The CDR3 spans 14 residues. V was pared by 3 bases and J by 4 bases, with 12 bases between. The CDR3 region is CASSFPGLRYGYTF. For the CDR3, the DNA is TGTGCCAGCAGTTTCCCAGGGTTACGCTATGGCTACACCTTC.

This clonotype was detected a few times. The CDR3 sequence is CASRYSGTDSYEQYF. CDR3 bases: TGTGCCAGCAGGTACTCCGGGACGGACTCCTACGAGCAGTACTTC. The genes are TRBV7-9 and TRBJ2-7; D could derive from TRBD1 or TRBD2 (5 bases each). V gave up 6 bases and J gave up 0 bases, with 15 bases separating them. Looked up from germline, CDR1 is SEHNR and CDR2 is FQNEAQ (reference sequence). The CDR3 spans 15 residues.